Sequencing of this T cell receptor beta chain was carried out in a study of beta chain features in type 1 diabetes. Notes on the study in general: When Type 1 diabetes patients were examined, their TCRB CDR3s proved moderately but significantly shorter in all four CD4+ subsets.

Expressed TCRB transcripts were sequenced because the entire RNA isolate underwent reverse transcription. Profiling relied on immunoSEQ multiplex PCR, and the TCRdb table lists in-frame clones only, not all of them. Counted here are about 650,000 clones, around 12% occurring once; the ten biggest clones make up 0.095% to 0.15%. This clone was counted only a few times. The antigen remains undetermined. The CDR3 runs to 16 residues. V shed 5 bases and J 3 bases; nucleotides not matched to a gene: 7. In germline, CDR1 is SGHVS, CDR2 FNYEAQ. The origin of this receptor is a man younger than 40 with type 1 diabetes. Sequenced input: naive CD4+ T cells from blood. V is TRBV7-6 and J is TRBJ2-3, with 11 bases matching TRBD2. The CDR3 coding sequence is TGTGCCAGCAGCCCCGGGGGGACTAGCGGTACAGATACGCAGTATTTT. Protein product: CASSPGGTSGTDTQYF. The entire variable domain, with the rest obtained from reference TRBV7-6 and TRBJ2-3, is as follows: GAGVSQSPRYKVTKRGQDVALRCDPISGHVSLYWYRQALGQGPEFLTYFNYEAQQDKSGLPNDRFSAERPEGSISTLTIQRTEQRDSAMYRCASSPGGTSGTDTQYFGPGTRLTVL.